The 28 T cell receptor beta chains listed next were all sequenced from one sample in a study of beta chain features in type 1 diabetes. Broader study findings: In every one of the four CD4+ subsets, TCRB CDR3s were moderately but significantly shorter in Type 1 diabetes patients.

These receptors have no identified antigens. Reverse transcription of all isolated RNA meant that expressed TCRB transcripts were sequenced. Assay: immunoSEQ multiplex PCR; the TCRdb copy retains only in-frame clones and omits some. In the table there are a few hundred thousand clones, roughly 13% of which are singletons. The material sequenced was naive CD4+ T cells from blood. These receptors came from a man aged 30-40 years with type 1 diabetes.

The V call is TRBV29-1, the J call TRBJ1-1; D ambiguous. V was pared by 4 bases and J by 4 bases, with 28 bases between. Germline loops: CDR1 SQVTM, CDR2 ANQGSEA. The CDR3 is made up of 18 amino acids. DNA for the CDR3: TGCAGCGTTGGAGGGAGGGCCCGAGGTTATTTGACGGGCACTGAAGCTTTCTTT. Amino acid sequence: CSVGGRARGYLTGTEAFF.

Only a few counts were recorded for this clone. The chain couples TRBV7-8 to TRBJ2-5; 7 bases map to TRBD1. The CDR3 is 16 residues long. CDR1 SGHVS and CDR2 FQNEAQ come from the germline V gene. The V and J ends lost 1 base and 1 base, in that order; junction bases with no gene match: 6. The CDR3 DNA follows: TGTGCCAGCAGCTTAGTACGGACAGGCCTCCAAGAGACCCAGTACTTC. Translating it yields CASSLVRTGLQETQYF. Combining the CDR3 with reference TRBV7-8 and TRBJ2-5 gives the whole variable domain GAGVSQSPRYKVAKRGQDVALRCDPISGHVSLFWYQQALGQGPEFLTYFQNEAQLDKSGLPSDRFFAERPEGSVSTLKIQRTQQEDSAVYLCASSLVRTGLQETQYFGPGTRLLVL.

The rearrangement links TRBV5-1 to TRBJ2-3; 8 bases align to TRBD2. The length of the CDR3 is 15 residues. CDR1 and CDR2 from the germline V gene are SGHRS and YFSETQ. The trim removed 4 bases at V and 6 bases at J, leaving 10 bases unmatched. This CDR3 is CASSATGTRADTQYF. CDR3 sequence (DNA): TGCGCCAGCAGCGCGACCGGGACTAGAGCGGATACGCAGTATTTT.

This chain connects TRBV9 to TRBJ2-5; possible D gene TRBD1, 5 bases. Trimming stripped 0 bases from V and 1 base from J, with 13 bases between. This CDR3 is built from 16 residues. Per germline, CDR1 SGDLS and CDR2 YYNGEE. CDR3 in amino acids: CASSVAVAQGQETQYF. The DNA of the CDR3 is TGTGCCAGCAGCGTAGCTGTGGCCCAGGGCCAAGAGACCCAGTACTTC.

The V gene is TRBV11-2, the J gene TRBJ2-5; D is ambiguous. V lost 2 bases and J lost 5, with 12 bases in between. CDR1 is SGHAT, CDR2 FQNNGV, per germline. The CDR3 loop spans 14 amino acids. In DNA, the CDR3 is TGTGCCAGCAGCTTAACCTCATCCCGGGAGACCCAGTACTTC. Its protein is CASSLTSSRETQYF.

This chain joins TRBV5-1 and TRBJ1-1; D perhaps matches TRBD1 (6 bases). The ends were cut back, 2 bases at V and 4 bases at J, with 9 bases in the middle. This CDR3 region has 13 residues. Germline V gene lookup returns CDR1 SGHRS and CDR2 YFSETQ. The CDR3 spells CASSFQGTTEAFF. CDR3 nucleotides: TGCGCCAGCAGCTTTCAGGGGACCACTGAAGCTTTCTTT.

The chain is built from TRBV2 and TRBJ2-6; possible D gene TRBD1, 5 bases. Between the trimmed V and J ends, which lost 6 bases and 2 bases, there was a span of 5 bases. The CDR3 has 13 residues. Per the germline V gene, CDR1 is SNHLY and CDR2 is FYNNEI. The CDR3 here is CASSRAGANVLTF. CDR3 bases: TGTGCCAGCAGCAGGGCTGGGGCCAACGTCCTGACTTTC.

In this sample, this clone turned up a few times. The chain carries TRBV19 and TRBJ2-3, with 7 bases that match TRBD2. The V gene end was trimmed by 3 bases and the J gene end by 8 bases; junction bases not matched to a gene: 11. The length of the CDR3 is 15 residues. Germline V gives CDR1 LNHDA, CDR2 SQIVND (reference sequence). CDR3 sequence (DNA): TGTGCCAGTAGTATGGCCCCTTCTAGCGGCGGTACGCAGTATTTT. It encodes CASSMAPSSGGTQYF.

In this sample, this clone turned up a few times. This chain joins TRBV5-1 and TRBJ2-2, with D hard to call. Trimming stripped 5 bases from V and 1 base from J, with 12 bases between. This CDR3 region has 15 residues. Looked up from germline, CDR1 is SGHRS and CDR2 is YFSETQ. The CDR3 loop is CASSSTPGNTGELFF. The CDR3 DNA sequence: TGCGCCAGCAGTTCTACTCCGGGGAACACCGGGGAGCTGTTTTTT.

This rearrangement joins TRBV6-5 to TRBJ2-2, with 7 bases fitting TRBD2. The CDR3 loop spans 13 amino acids. With V trimmed by 8 bases and J by 4 bases, 4 bases remained unmatched. CDR1 and CDR2 from the germline V gene are MNHEY and SVGAGI. The CDR3 DNA reads as TGTGCCAGCGGGAGGGCGGGCACCGGGGAGCTGTTTTTT. It encodes CASGRAGTGELFF.

In its sample, this clone was seen once. The chain is built from TRBV6-1 and TRBJ1-2; 10 bases map to TRBD1. Germline CDR1 MNHNS, CDR2 SASEGT. V gave up 5 bases and J gave up 4 bases; unmatched junction bases: 7. The CDR3 extends over 15 amino acids. CDR3 sequence (DNA): TGTGCCAGCAGTCGGGACAGGGGAGGGGTCTATGGCTACACCTTC. Its protein product is CASSRDRGGVYGYTF.

The J gene is TRBJ1-1, the V gene TRBV2, with 9 bases matching TRBD1. Germline assignment: CDR1 SNHLY and CDR2 FYNNEI. After removal of 6 bases from V and 4 bases from J, the junction contained 6 bases not matched to a gene. The length of the CDR3 is 14 residues. This chain's CDR3 is CASRAGDRVTEAFF. CDR3 bases: TGTGCCAGCAGGGCCGGGGACAGGGTCACTGAAGCTTTCTTT.

The V call is TRBV6-4, the J call TRBJ1-5, with TRBD1 identical over 8 bases. CDR3 length equals 15 residues. J lost 5 bases, V lost 5 bases, and 8 bases had no gene match. Looked up from germline, CDR1 is MRHNA and CDR2 is SNTAGT. Here the CDR3 reads CASSSTGGADQPQHF. As DNA, the CDR3 is TGTGCCAGCAGTTCTACAGGGGGAGCGGATCAGCCCCAGCATTTT.

V is TRBV6-5 and J is TRBJ1-2; a weak D match, TRBD1 (6 bases). Germline values: CDR1 MNHEY, CDR2 SVGAGI. Trimming took 5 bases from V and 4 from J, leaving 14 bases between them. The CDR3 is 14 residues long. This chain's CDR3 is CASSRNRDLYGYTF. The CDR3 DNA follows: TGTGCCAGCAGTCGAAACAGGGATCTCTATGGCTACACCTTC.

The chain joins TRBV7-9 to TRBJ2-3; TRBD1 agrees at 9 bases. V was pared by 5 bases and J by 5 bases, with 8 bases of the junction left unmatched. Per germline, CDR1 SEHNR and CDR2 FQNEAQ (reference sequence). This CDR3 has 15 amino acids. The CDR3 DNA reads as TGTGCCAGCAGCACCCGGACAGGGGTGGGAGATACGCAGTATTTT. Translating gives CASSTRTGVGDTQYF. Combining the CDR3 with reference TRBV7-9 and TRBJ2-3 gives the whole variable domain DTGVSQNPRHKITKRGQNVTFRCDPISEHNRLYWYRQTLGQGPEFLTYFQNEAQLEKSRLLSDRFSAERPKGSFSTLEIQRTEQGDSAMYLCASSTRTGVGDTQYFGPGTRLTVL.

The J gene is TRBJ1-1, the V gene TRBV4-2, with D hard to call. This CDR3 contains 15 residues. Germline CDR1 is LGHNA and CDR2 is YNFKEQ. Between the trimmed V and J ends, which lost 3 bases and 1 base, there was a span of 12 bases. CDR3: CASSQLMEGNTEAFF. DNA for the CDR3: TGTGCCAGCAGCCAGCTCATGGAGGGGAACACTGAAGCTTTCTTT.

Remarks on this clone: The same CDR3 arises from other DNA sequences in this sample as well. V and J are TRBV5-6 and TRBJ1-2; D is possibly TRBD1 (6 bases). V was pared by 0 bases and J by 11 bases, with 14 bases between. The CDR3 extends over 13 amino acids. The germline gives CDR1 SGHDT, CDR2 YYEEEE. For the CDR3, the DNA is TGTGCCAGCAGCTTGGTACAGGGCACTGGGTACACCTTC. Residues: CASSLVQGTGYTF.

CDR3 residues: CASSDAIWLVYNEQFF. In DNA, the CDR3 is TGTGCCAGCAGCGACGCGATATGGCTAGTCTACAATGAGCAGTTCTTC. The rearrangement uses TRBV9 and TRBJ2-1, with D unresolved. Per germline, CDR1 SGDLS and CDR2 YYNGEE. V shed 3 bases and J shed 3 bases, with 16 bases lying between them. CDR3 size: 16 residues.

The gene calls are TRBV4-1 and TRBJ1-6; D is ambiguous. Trimming left V 4 bases short and J 0 bases short, with 7 bases between. The CDR3 has 15 amino acids. The germline V gene encodes CDR1 MGHRA and CDR2 YSYEKL. The CDR3 region has the DNA TGCGCCAGCAGCCGCGAGAGCTCCTATAATTCACCCCTCCACTTT. It translates to CASSRESSYNSPLHF.

This clone was detected a few times. The gene calls are TRBV18 and TRBJ2-7, with TRBD1 matching 7 bases. J was trimmed by 5 bases and V by 5 bases; bases with no gene match: 6. Germline CDR1 is KGHSH and CDR2 is LQKENI. This CDR3 region has 13 residues. The CDR3 loop is CASSSRQGDEQYF. DNA for the CDR3: TGTGCCAGCTCATCCCGACAGGGCGACGAGCAGTACTTC.

The V call is TRBV29-1, the J call TRBJ2-2, with 8 bases that match TRBD1. This CDR3 has 14 amino acids. With 4 bases clipped from V and 0 bases from J, the junction kept 1 base outside the gene matches. The germline gives CDR1 SQVTM, CDR2 ANQGSEA. CDR3 loop: CSVGDRTNTGELFF. The CDR3 DNA follows: TGCAGCGTTGGGGACAGGACGAACACCGGGGAGCTGTTTTTT.

This clone was counted only a few times. The chain links TRBV2 to TRBJ2-1, with TRBD2 matching over 8 bases. This CDR3 is 14 amino acids long. V gave up 9 bases and J gave up 8 bases; unmatched junction bases: 12. Germline V lookup: CDR1 SNHLY, CDR2 FYNNEI. The CDR3 DNA reads TGTGCCAGTCAAAGCGGGAGTAGAACAGATGAGCAGTTCTTC. It yields the protein CASQSGSRTDEQFF.

This chain uses TRBV5-4 with TRBJ2-7; D is perhaps TRBD2 (6 bases). Per the germline V gene, CDR1 is SGHNT and CDR2 is YYREEE (reference sequence). The CDR3 runs 15 residues. V was cut by 1 base and J by 0 bases, with 11 bases left in between. The chain's CDR3 is CASSLSAGRSYEQYF. The CDR3 coding sequence is TGTGCCAGCAGCTTGTCGGCGGGACGCTCCTACGAGCAGTACTTC.

V gene TRBV7-8 combines with J gene TRBJ2-3, with 9 bases aligning to TRBD1. Per germline, CDR1 SGHVS and CDR2 FQNEAQ. This CDR3 contains 15 residues. V lost 5 bases to trimming and J lost 4 bases; unmatched junction nucleotides: 7. CDR3 residues: CASSPDRGWADTQYF. The CDR3 DNA sequence: TGTGCCAGCAGCCCGGACAGGGGTTGGGCAGATACGCAGTATTTT.

DNA of the CDR3: TGTGCCATCAGTGCTAGCGGGAGGCAGGAGGAGACCCAGTACTTC. This gives the protein CAISASGRQEETQYF. The rearrangement joins TRBV10-3 to TRBJ2-5; 11 bases match TRBD2. The CDR3 runs 15 residues. Germline CDR1 ENHRY, CDR2 SYGVKD. Trimming cost V 4 bases and J 5 bases; bases outside gene matches: 6.

The V and J genes are TRBV7-9 and TRBJ2-1, with 8 bases that match TRBD1. V gave up 4 bases and J gave up 6 bases; unmatched junction bases: 11. The germline V gene has CDR1 SEHNR and CDR2 FQNEAQ (reference sequence). This CDR3 is built from 16 residues. The CDR3 spells CASSSAGGSVTNEQFF. DNA for the CDR3: TGTGCCAGCAGCTCCGCAGGGGGCTCGGTGACCAATGAGCAGTTCTTC.

This clone has more than one count but fewer than ten. A junction end diverges from the germline sequence, so it may reflect a read error. This rearrangement joins TRBV27 to TRBJ2-5; D perhaps matches TRBD1 (6 bases). The CDR3 runs 14 residues. Per germline, CDR1 MNHEY and CDR2 SMNVEV (reference sequence). The CDR3 DNA reads TGTGCCAGCAGTTTAGGTACAGGGCAAGATACCCAGTACTTC. It translates to CASSLGTGQDTQYF.

The chain couples TRBV29-1 to TRBJ2-2; the match to TRBD1 covers 7 bases. The length of the CDR3 is 12 residues. The V and J ends lost 7 bases and 5 bases, in that order; junction bases with no gene match: 4. Germline CDR1 reads SQVTM; CDR2 reads ANQGSEA. The CDR3 region is CSGDSGTGELFF. Here the CDR3 DNA reads TGCAGCGGGGACAGTGGGACCGGGGAGCTGTTTTTT.